This TCR beta chain was profiled in a study of CD8+ T cells in alopecia areata. Between the trimmed V and J ends, which lost 6 bases and 6 bases, there was a span of 9 bases. This CDR3 has 12 residues. Germline values: CDR1 LNHDA, CDR2 SQIVND (reference sequence). Treatment here: oral pan-JAK inhibitor, 5-10 mg twice daily. cDNA prepared by RNA extraction and subsequent reverse transcription served as the template for sequencing. TCRdb's copy holds only in-frame clones and misses some; the assay was immunoSEQ multiplex PCR. Of 110,000 or so clones in the sample, 58% are singletons; the top ten hold just under 30%.

The chain is built from TRBV19 and TRBJ2-1; no clear D. The receptor comes from a human donor with alopecia areata. The starting material was CD8+ T cells sorted from blood, obtained at week 4, from a patient treated with tofacitinib. The CDR3 bases are TGTGCCAGTAGCGCAAATGGCAATGAGCAGTTCTTC. It encodes CASSANGNEQFF.